The clone carrying this T cell receptor beta chain appeared a few times. What it recognizes is unknown. The sample belongs to a study of beta chain features in type 1 diabetes. Each of the CD4+ naive, central memory, regulatory and stem cell-like memory populations was sorted via CD45RO/CCR7/CD25/CD127/CD95/CD27. General study findings and limits: Significant though moderate, a shortening of TCRB CDR3s appeared in all four CD4+ subsets of Type 1 diabetes patients.

V was clipped by 6 bases and J by 2 bases; unmatched bases: 8. The CDR3 length is 15 residues. The V gene's germline CDR1 is SNHLY and CDR2 FYNNEI. What was sequenced were expressed TCRB transcripts, since all of the isolated RNA had been reverse transcribed. Profiling relied on immunoSEQ multiplex PCR, and the TCRdb table lists in-frame clones only, not all of them. The sample lists roughly 290,000 clones, 15% occurring once. The clonotype was recovered from a man younger than 30 with type 1 diabetes. What was sequenced was naive CD4+ T cells from blood. The chain combines TRBV2 with TRBJ2-7; TRBD1 matches 9 bases. CDR3 sequence reads: CASRLKRDRAYEQYF. The CDR3 region has the DNA TGTGCCAGCAGACTCAAGAGGGACAGGGCCTACGAGCAGTACTTC.